A selection of T cell receptor beta chains follows, all from one sample in a study of technical replicates of blood from a handful of donors. TCRdb's copy holds only in-frame clones and misses some; the assay was immunoSEQ multiplex PCR. The sample records approximately 81,000 clones, 95% being singletons. The sample comprised T cells isolated from PBMCs. The receptors shown here come from a human donor in good health. Each CDR3 is given without its conserved first and last residue. The order of the fields is CDR3 protein, V gene, clone size. Not every row has a clone size; where given, it reads once, few, many or a size class.

CDR3 protein: ASSLLASGTDTQY; V gene: TRBV28; clone size: -
CDR3 protein: SARTGRKLF; V gene: TRBV20-1; clone size: -
CDR3 protein: ASSTGVPVYNEQF; V gene: TRBV6-5; clone size: -
CDR3 protein: ASSLRNTEAF; V gene: TRBV11-3; clone size: -
CDR3 protein: ASSFFTDTQY; V gene: TRBV7-3; clone size: once
CDR3 protein: ASSVDLGGRSYEQY; V gene: TRBV9; clone size: -
CDR3 protein: ASSPRLAATYEQY; V gene: TRBV7-9; clone size: -
CDR3 protein: ASSPLVGAKNTEAF; V gene: TRBV4-2; clone size: -
CDR3 protein: AIKEADLSYEQY; V gene: TRBV10-3; clone size: -
CDR3 protein: AWIAAQTGGYTEAF; V gene: TRBV30; clone size: -
CDR3 protein: ASSQTSAYEQY; V gene: TRBV4-1; clone size: -
CDR3 protein: SVGLDSGANVLT; V gene: TRBV29-1; clone size: -
CDR3 protein: ASSEGLSGRLETQY; V gene: TRBV2; clone size: -
CDR3 protein: ASSLVVGAGETQY; V gene: TRBV7-6; clone size: -
CDR3 protein: ASSLDGRAGYWETQY; V gene: TRBV5-5; clone size: -
CDR3 protein: ASQAIMYQETQY; V gene: TRBV5-5; clone size: -
CDR3 protein: ASSRGKGTGSEQF; V gene: TRBV6-5; clone size: once
CDR3 protein: SVGGGSATGELF; V gene: TRBV29-1; clone size: -
CDR3 protein: ASSSRASGIDNEQF; V gene: TRBV7-3; clone size: -
CDR3 protein: ASSLARLNTEAF; V gene: TRBV11-1; clone size: -
CDR3 protein: ASSQSTGSSYEQY; V gene: TRBV4-2; clone size: -
CDR3 protein: ASSEGLVYNEQF; V gene: TRBV28; clone size: -
CDR3 protein: ASSPDREQETQY; V gene: TRBV28; clone size: -
CDR3 protein: ASSLGGRGNQPQH; V gene: TRBV28; clone size: -
CDR3 protein: SVEDRQGGNTIY; V gene: TRBV29-1; clone size: -
CDR3 protein: ASSLLTGGLGELF; V gene: TRBV7-7; clone size: -
CDR3 protein: ASSPSWGQGTDTQY; V gene: TRBV7-2; clone size: -
CDR3 protein: SVGDRADNEQF; V gene: TRBV29-1; clone size: once
CDR3 protein: ASSLNGAAGELF; V gene: TRBV7-3; clone size: -
CDR3 protein: ASSLGVPSQRYNEQF; V gene: TRBV5-1; clone size: -
CDR3 protein: ASSVTALSYEQY; V gene: TRBV25-1; clone size: once
CDR3 protein: ATLGDRGEFYGYT; V gene: TRBV15; clone size: -
CDR3 protein: ASNLYPGQGNEKLF; V gene: TRBV5-1; clone size: -
CDR3 protein: ASKQGLGQGIIEQY; V gene: TRBV2; clone size: once
CDR3 protein: ASTSGIGRTEAF; V gene: TRBV19; clone size: -
CDR3 protein: ASSLIGGDTDTQY; V gene: TRBV7-3; clone size: once
CDR3 protein: ASSLVGQYSGNTIY; V gene: TRBV11-2; clone size: -
CDR3 protein: ASSPPRGAYNEQF; V gene: TRBV7-6; clone size: -
CDR3 protein: ASSPPHGGGTEAF; V gene: TRBV7-9; clone size: -
CDR3 protein: ASTPSEASYEQY; V gene: TRBV6-5; clone size: -
CDR3 protein: ASIPGVTGGRMNTEAF; V gene: TRBV7-2; clone size: -
CDR3 protein: ATSRESSGTNTGELF; V gene: TRBV15; clone size: -
CDR3 protein: ASSHRGATEAF; V gene: TRBV4-1; clone size: -
CDR3 protein: ASSLTGEQY; V gene: TRBV13; clone size: -
CDR3 protein: ASGNRGGNTEAF; V gene: TRBV27; clone size: -
CDR3 protein: ASSIRSFGNTIY; V gene: TRBV19; clone size: -
CDR3 protein: ASSSTSGSYEQY; V gene: TRBV5-6; clone size: -